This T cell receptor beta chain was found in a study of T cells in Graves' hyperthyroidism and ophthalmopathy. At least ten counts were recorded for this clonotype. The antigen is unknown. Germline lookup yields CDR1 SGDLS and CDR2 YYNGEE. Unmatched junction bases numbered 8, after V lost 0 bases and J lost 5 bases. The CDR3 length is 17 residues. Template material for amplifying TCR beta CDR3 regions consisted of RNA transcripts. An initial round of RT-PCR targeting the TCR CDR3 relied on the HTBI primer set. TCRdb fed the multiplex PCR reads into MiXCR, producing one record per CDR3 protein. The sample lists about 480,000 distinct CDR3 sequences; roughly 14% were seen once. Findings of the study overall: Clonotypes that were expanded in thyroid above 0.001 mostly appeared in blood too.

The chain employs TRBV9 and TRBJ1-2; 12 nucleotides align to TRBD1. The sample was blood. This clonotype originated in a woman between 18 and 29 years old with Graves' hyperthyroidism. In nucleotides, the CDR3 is TGTGCCAGCAGCGTAGCGGCAGGGACAGGGGGCGTATATGGCTACACCTTC. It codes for CASSVAAGTGGVYGYTF.